A selection of T cell receptor beta chains follows, all from one sample in a study of PD-L1 blockade in urothelial cancer. The table came from immunoSEQ multiplex PCR; TCRdb's copy has only in-frame clones and leaves some out. The top ten clones hold over 1.5% of a sample with about 19,000 clones, approximately 82% of them seen once. Sequenced material: PBMCs, taken around atezolizumab (anti-PD-L1) treatment. Every receptor here comes from a man aged 45 to 65 with urothelial cancer. The CDR3 runs from the conserved cysteine through the conserved F or W. The D gene is left open where the match is weak. Expanded clones are given a class, and other clones once, few, many or no size at all.

J gene,D gene,V gene,clone size,CDR3 protein,CDR3 DNA
TRBJ2-7,TRBD2,TRBV5-1,NA,CASSSKASLAGGPLEQYF,TGCGCCAGCAGCTCGAAAGCCAGCCTAGCGGGAGGGCCTCTCGAGCAGTACTTC
TRBJ1-6,TRBD1,TRBV5-4,NA,CASSLPQGAGSSPLHF,TGTGCCAGCAGCTTGCCTCAGGGGGCAGGAAGTTCACCCCTCCACTTT
TRBJ2-1,NA,TRBV10-3,NA,CAISNREAYNEQFF,TGTGCCATCAGTAACAGGGAAGCCTACAATGAGCAGTTCTTC
TRBJ1-2,TRBD1,TRBV18,medium-sized,CASSRDRDRDGYTF,TGTGCCAGCTCACGGGACCGGGACAGGGATGGCTACACCTTC
TRBJ2-7,TRBD2,TRBV9,once,CASSASGSEVDEQYF,TGTGCCAGCAGTGCGAGCGGGAGTGAAGTTGACGAGCAGTACTTC
TRBJ2-1,NA,TRBV30,NA,CAWKQGLHDGEQFF,TGTGCCTGGAAACAGGGTCTACACGACGGTGAGCAGTTCTTC
TRBJ2-1,TRBD2,TRBV6-1,NA,CASSELAGNNEQFF,TGTGCCAGCAGTGAACTAGCGGGAAACAATGAGCAGTTCTTC
TRBJ1-2,NA,TRBV7-9,NA,CASSQQRPQGNGYTF,TGTGCCAGCAGCCAACAACGGCCCCAGGGGAATGGCTACACCTTC
TRBJ1-1,NA,TRBV19,NA,CASSAAKTRGSTEAFF,TGTGCCAGTAGTGCCGCTAAGACCAGAGGAAGCACTGAAGCTTTCTTT
TRBJ2-2,NA,TRBV19,once,CASSINTNTGELFF,TGTGCCAGTAGTATAAACACGAACACCGGGGAGCTGTTTTTT
TRBJ2-1,NA,TRBV5-8,once,CASSLWRTEQFF,TGTGCCAGCAGCTTGTGGAGAACCGAGCAGTTCTTC
TRBJ1-3,NA,TRBV4-2,NA,CASSQTVSGNTIYF,TGTGCCAGCAGCCAAACAGTCTCTGGAAACACCATATATTTT
TRBJ1-1,NA,TRBV28,NA,CASSAGGGRTEAFF,TGTGCCAGCAGTGCTGGGGGGGGACGTACTGAAGCTTTCTTT
TRBJ1-1,NA,TRBV28,NA,CASSLGFGRNTEAFF,TGTGCCAGCAGTTTAGGGTTTGGGAGGAACACTGAAGCTTTCTTT
TRBJ2-1,NA,TRBV7-9,NA,CASSSLKPVLNEQFF,TGTGCCAGCAGCTCCTTAAAGCCCGTTCTGAATGAGCAGTTCTTC
TRBJ2-3,NA,TRBV11-2,NA,CASSFEAAAYTDTQYF,TGTGCCAGCAGCTTTGAGGCAGCGGCGTACACAGATACGCAGTATTTT
TRBJ1-2,NA,TRBV6-5,once,CASSYSEGGHYGYTF,TGTGCCAGCAGTTACTCGGAAGGGGGTCACTATGGCTACACCTTC
TRBJ1-4,TRBD1,TRBV6-1,NA,CASSENLSGTELFF,TGTGCCAGCAGTGAAAACCTCTCCGGGACAGAACTGTTTTTT
TRBJ2-3,NA,TRBV6-1,NA,CASSEVVRGTDTQYF,TGTGCCAGCAGTGAAGTAGTCAGGGGCACAGATACGCAGTATTTT
TRBJ2-7,TRBD2,TRBV4-1,once,CASSQDLSGYRYEQYF,TGCGCCAGCAGCCAAGACCTTAGCGGGTATCGCTACGAGCAGTACTTC
TRBJ2-3,NA,TRBV5-1,NA,CASSLSDPDTQYF,TGCGCCAGCAGCTTGTCAGATCCCGATACGCAGTATTTT
TRBJ2-4,NA,TRBV29-1,NA,CSVGSLGGIQYF,TGCAGCGTTGGCTCCCTCGGGGGCATTCAGTACTTC
TRBJ2-7,TRBD1,TRBV5-4,NA,CASSLDWTGGQYF,TGTGCCAGCAGCTTGGATTGGACAGGGGGCCAGTACTTC
TRBJ1-5,NA,TRBV28,NA,CASRFSSGGQPQHF,TGTGCCAGCAGATTTTCGAGCGGGGGCCAGCCCCAGCATTTT
TRBJ1-5,TRBD1,TRBV2,NA,CASTGDRINQPQHF,TGTGCCAGCACTGGGGACAGGATCAATCAGCCCCAGCATTTT
TRBJ2-2,TRBD1,TRBV5-4,NA,CASSLRTGGNTGELFF,TGTGCCAGCAGCTTACGGACAGGGGGGAACACCGGGGAGCTGTTTTTT
TRBJ2-1,TRBD2,TRBV29-1,NA,CSLGLAGINEQFF,TGCAGCCTGGGACTAGCGGGAATCAATGAGCAGTTCTTC